These 3 T cell receptor beta chains came from one sample sequenced in a study of blood T cell repertoires in COVID-19. Repertoires were generated with immunoSEQ multiplex PCR, while TCRdb's copy carries only in-frame clones and drops some. The data hold roughly 15,000 clones, with 60% to 85% observed a single time. The sequenced material came from peripheral blood. All receptors derive from a man aged 60-69 years with acute or convalescent COVID-19.

The chain links TRBV7-3 to TRBJ2-2; D ambiguous. The CDR3 has 12 residues. Germline V gene sequence: CDR1 SGHTA, CDR2 FQGTGA. V was trimmed by 8 bases and J by 2 bases, leaving 6 bases between them. Here the CDR3 reads CASGDNTGELFF. DNA for the CDR3: TGTGCCAGCGGAGACAACACCGGGGAGCTGTTTTTT.

The gene calls are TRBV11-1 and TRBJ1-1; no firm D call. The ends were cut back, 7 bases at V and 7 bases at J, with 19 bases in the middle. The CDR3 contains 14 residues. The germline V gene encodes CDR1 SGHAT and CDR2 FQDESV (reference sequence). The CDR3, as DNA: TGTGCCAGCACCGCTTATTCTATTGTCGGTGAAGCTTTCTTT. Translated, it gives CASTAYSIVGEAFF.

This clone was seen once. The chain recombines TRBV6-5 with TRBJ1-2; D remains ambiguous. This CDR3 spans 12 amino acids. Deletions cut 7 bases from V and 4 bases from J, with 10 bases between. Germline V gene lookup returns CDR1 MNHEY and CDR2 SVGAGI. In DNA form, the CDR3 reads TGTGCCAGCACGACAAATCTCTATGGCTACACCTTC. It translates to CASTTNLYGYTF.